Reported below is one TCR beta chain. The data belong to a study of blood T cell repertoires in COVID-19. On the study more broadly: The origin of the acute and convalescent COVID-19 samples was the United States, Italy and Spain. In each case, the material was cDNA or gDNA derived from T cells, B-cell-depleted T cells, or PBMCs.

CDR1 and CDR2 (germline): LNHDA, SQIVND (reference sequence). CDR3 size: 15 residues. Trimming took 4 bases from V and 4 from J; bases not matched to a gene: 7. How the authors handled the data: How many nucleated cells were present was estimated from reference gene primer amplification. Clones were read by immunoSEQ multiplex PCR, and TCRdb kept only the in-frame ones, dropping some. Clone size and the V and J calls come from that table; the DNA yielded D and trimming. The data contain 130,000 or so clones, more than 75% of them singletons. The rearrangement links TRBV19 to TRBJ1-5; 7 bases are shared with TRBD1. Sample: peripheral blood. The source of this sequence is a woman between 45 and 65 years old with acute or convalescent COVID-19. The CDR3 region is CASSTQTGSNQPQHF. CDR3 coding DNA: TGTGCCAGTAGTACCCAGACAGGGTCAAATCAGCCCCAGCATTTT.